This T cell receptor (beta chain) was captured by sequencing in a study of beta chain bispecific antibodies for T cell cancers. On the study more broadly: HPB-ALL carried surface TRBV5-5, while Jurkat carried TRBV12-3. General study points: After anti-TRBV12 rather than anti-CD19 exposure, TRBV12-3 made up 98.9% less of total TRBV signal. In these mixed samples, most targeted TRBV reads derived from the leukemia cell line.

In its sample, this clonotype was seen many times. The antigen remains undetermined. Per germline, CDR1 DFQATT and CDR2 SNEGSKA (reference sequence). V was cut by 3 bases and J by 0 bases, with 6 bases left in between. The CDR3 runs to 13 residues. Expansion lasted two to three days, with either anti-CD3 antibody OKT3 or CD3/CD28 beads. Jurkat-T cell coculture with anti-TRBV12, compared with an anti-CD19 control. IL-2 (100 IU/ml) and IL-7 (5 ng/ml) supported the T cell cultures. MiXCR was run by TCRdb on the 5' RACE reads, yielding one entry per CDR3 protein. Here the sample spans more than 20,000 distinct CDR3 sequences, just over 2% being singletons.

The chain couples TRBV20-1 to TRBJ2-4; TRBD1 might be the D (5 bases). The sequence was collected from a human donor in good health. Some clones in this sample may be carry-over from other donors' samples. Sequenced here: healthy donor T cells cultured with leukemia cells, sampled from a culture containing a bispecific antibody targeting TCR Vbeta12. The CDR3 reads CSARDIAKNIQYF. CDR3 coding DNA: TGCAGTGCTAGGGACATAGCCAAAAACATTCAGTACTTC.